The clone carrying this TCR beta chain was counted a few times. Its cognate antigen is unknown. The data are from a study of CD8 T cells in ankylosing spondylitis. Study-wide findings and caveats: What seemed typical of ankylosing spondylitis blood was a TCR beta motif built from 8 or 9 highly homologous variants.

MiXCR, applied by TCRdb to the 5' RACE reads, yields one record per CDR3 protein. The sample has 270,000 or so distinct CDR3 sequences; about a sixth are singletons. This CDR3 is 12 amino acids long. With 5 bases removed from V and 4 bases from J, the gap between germline ends came to 8 bases. CDR1 is LNHNV, CDR2 YYDKDF, per germline (reference sequence). This clonotype was obtained from a male donor with ankylosing spondylitis or in good health (not recorded which). The genes are TRBV15 and TRBJ1-2; D may be TRBD1 (5 bases). The sequenced sample was blood, either unsorted or a sorted T cell fraction (not recorded which). The CDR3 sequence is CATSGGTYGYTF. CDR3 bases: TGTGCCACCAGCGGGGGGACCTATGGCTACACCTTC.